These 13 T cell receptor beta chains were sequenced from one sample in a study of post-analysis software for immune sequencing data. These receptors are not linked to any known antigen. Study-wide points: Comparison of patients with controls showed about 5 TRBV segments more frequent in patients, TRBV5-6, TRBV5-1 and TRBV20-1 among them.

Libraries were made from TCR beta cDNA, and they carried unique molecular identifiers. One entry per CDR3 protein results from TCRdb running MiXCR on the PCR reads. This repertoire shows about 560,000 distinct CDR3 sequences, about 40% found once; its top ten account for over 1.5%. Input material: blood. These receptors all come from a girl aged 5 to 17 with multiple sclerosis.

This clonotype was counted a single time. This chain connects TRBV5-1 to TRBJ1-2; D uncertain. CDR1 is SGHRS and CDR2 is YFSETQ in the germline V gene. The CDR3 runs to 13 residues. V was shortened by 0 bases and J by 4 bases, with 7 bases between the two germline ends. The CDR3 region has the DNA TGCGCCAGCAGCTTGGACATCGCCTATGGCTACACCTTC. It encodes CASSLDIAYGYTF.

To note about this clonotype: The conserved closing phenylalanine or tryptophan is absent in this CDR3, likely reflecting a read error. This rearrangement joins TRBV29-1 to TRBJ1-2; TRBD1 matches at 7 bases. The CDR3 is 12 residues long. V was pared by 4 bases and J by 3 bases, with 2 bases of the junction left unmatched. Looked up from germline, CDR1 is SQVTM and CDR2 is ANQGSEA. The CDR3 reads CSVGQGDYGYTV. The CDR3 DNA sequence: TGCAGCGTTGGGCAGGGGGACTATGGCTACACCGTC.

V is TRBV4-1 and J is TRBJ1-2; 7 bases align to TRBD1. The V segment lost 0 bases and the J segment 8 bases; nucleotides outside the gene matches: 9. Germline lookup yields CDR1 MGHRA and CDR2 YSYEKL. The CDR3 totals 15 residues. In nucleotides, the CDR3 is TGCGCCAGCAGCCAAGATGACGACAGGGCTCGGGGCTACACCTTC. Residues: CASSQDDDRARGYTF.

This clonotype was seen a handful of times. This sequence joins TRBV19 and TRBJ2-7; 9 nucleotides agree with TRBD1. V gave up 11 bases and J gave up 5 bases; unmatched junction bases: 7. This CDR3 region has 12 residues. Per the germline V gene, CDR1 is LNHDA and CDR2 is SQIVND (reference sequence). The CDR3 DNA reads TGTGCCTCGGAAACAGGGGGCCACGAGCAGTACTTC. This codes for CASETGGHEQYF.

This clonotype was seen a few times. The chain carries TRBV6-5 and TRBJ2-7; no clear D gene. The CDR3 is made up of 14 amino acids. Germline lookup yields CDR1 MNHEY and CDR2 SVGAGI. Trimming pared 8 bases from V and 2 bases from J, leaving 16 bases between. The CDR3 here is CASSPSYSAYEQYF. The CDR3 nucleotides are TGTGCCAGCTCCCCTTCCTACTCGGCCTACGAGCAGTACTTC.

This clonotype occurred a few times. The chain is built from TRBV10-3 and TRBJ2-7, with D possibly being TRBD2 (5 bases). V lost 4 bases and J lost 6, with 13 bases in between. The CDR3 is 13 residues long. The germline gives CDR1 ENHRY, CDR2 SYGVKD. DNA of the CDR3: TGTGCCATCAGTGGGCCCCGGGGTGGCGAGCAGTACTTC. Amino acids: CAISGPRGGEQYF.

The chain has TRBV24-1 and TRBJ2-5; 8 bases are shared with TRBD2. Losses at the gene ends were 12 bases for V and 2 bases for J; bases not matched to a gene: 7. CDR3 length: 13 residues. CDR1 KGHDR and CDR2 SFDVKD come from the germline V gene. CDR3 region: CAPGLGTQETQYF. The CDR3 nucleotides are TGTGCCCCGGGACTAGGGACTCAAGAGACCCAGTACTTC.

This clonotype was found a few times. J is TRBJ2-4 and V is TRBV5-5, with 11 nucleotides matching TRBD2. Per the germline V gene, CDR1 is SGHKS and CDR2 is YYEKEE (reference sequence). With 4 bases clipped from V and 5 bases from J, the junction kept 5 bases outside the gene matches. The CDR3 is 15 residues long. The CDR3 region is CASSITGLAENIQYF. The CDR3 region has the DNA TGTGCCAGCAGCATTACGGGACTAGCGGAAAACATTCAGTACTTC.

This clonotype has only a few counts. The chain is built from TRBV12-3 or TRBV12-4 and TRBJ2-1; 9 positions agree with TRBD2. Trimming took 1 base from V and 6 from J; bases not matched to a gene: 4. The CDR3 is made up of 15 amino acids. The DNA of the CDR3 is TGTGCCAGCAGTTTAGTGCTAGCGGGGCCCAATGAGCAGTTCTTC. Translated, it gives CASSLVLAGPNEQFF.

The chain couples TRBV5-6 to TRBJ2-3, with D hard to call. Per germline, CDR1 SGHDT and CDR2 YYEEEE. The CDR3 has 13 amino acids. Trimming cost V 1 base and J 4 bases, with 7 bases left between them. The CDR3 loop reads CASSLFAADTQYF. CDR3 sequence (DNA): TGTGCCAGCAGCTTGTTTGCCGCAGATACGCAGTATTTT.

This clonotype was found a few times. V is TRBV9 and J is TRBJ2-1; 10 bases map to TRBD2. CDR3 length: 16 residues. Germline-derived CDR1 and CDR2 are SGDLS and YYNGEE. V was clipped by 3 bases and J by 0 bases; unmatched bases: 3. The CDR3 loop is CASSASGRGSYNEQFF. CDR3 DNA: TGTGCCAGCAGCGCCAGCGGGAGGGGCTCCTACAATGAGCAGTTCTTC. The full variable domain, its missing parts supplied by reference TRBV9 and TRBJ2-1, is DSGVTQTPKHLITATGQRVTLRCSPRSGDLSVYWYQQSLDQGLQFLIQYYNGEERAKGNILERFSAQQFPDLHSELNLSSLELGDSALYFCASSASGRGSYNEQFFGPGTRLTVL.

This clonotype was counted once. The V call is TRBV7-8, the J call TRBJ2-1; no definite D call. Germline V gives CDR1 SGHVS, CDR2 FQNEAQ. The CDR3 totals 14 residues. Deletions cut 6 bases from V and 0 bases from J, with 9 bases between. The CDR3 loop is CASRDLSSYNEQFF. The CDR3 DNA reads as TGTGCCAGCAGAGACCTAAGCTCCTACAATGAGCAGTTCTTC.

This rearrangement joins TRBV5-6 to TRBJ2-4; D not certain. The J call is doubtful: the DNA matches TRBJ2-7 better. The germline V gene has CDR1 SGHDT and CDR2 YYEEEE. This CDR3 contains 13 residues. The CDR3 DNA sequence: TGTGCCAGCAGCTTGCGGGTCCGCCACGAGCAGTACTTC. This gives the protein CASSLRVRHEQYF.